Listed here are 24 T cell receptor beta chains from one sample, sequenced in a study of early T cells in non-severe SARS-CoV-2 infection. One entry per CDR3 protein results from TCRdb running MiXCR on the 5' RACE reads. In the table there are 75,000 to 100,000 distinct CDR3 sequences, approximately 15% of which are singletons. Sequencing was carried out using whole blood. These receptor sequences come from an adult who was a healthcare worker with PCR-confirmed SARS-CoV-2 infection or an uninfected control (not recorded which).

This clonotype occurred many times. The chain links TRBV7-2 to TRBJ1-2; a possible D gene is TRBD1 (5 bases). Trimming left V 2 bases short and J 4 bases short, with 17 bases between. Germline V gene sequence: CDR1 SGHTA, CDR2 FQGNSA. The CDR3 sequence is 16 residues long. CDR3 nucleotide sequence: TGTGCCAGCAGCTTACCTAATGGACACCTACTCTATGGCTACACCTTC. Its protein is CASSLPNGHLLYGYTF.

This clonotype was recorded a few times. V gene TRBV4-3 combines with J gene TRBJ1-2; unclear D gene. The CDR3 runs 13 residues. CDR1 LGHNA and CDR2 YSLEER come from the germline V gene. The V gene lost 0 bases and the J gene lost 3 bases, with 5 bases spanning the gap. The CDR3 region is CASSQDRHYGYTF. DNA of the CDR3: TGCGCCAGCAGCCAAGACCGACACTATGGCTACACCTTC.

The gene calls are TRBV9 and TRBJ2-5; 11 nucleotides line up with TRBD2. CDR3 length: 14 residues. Germline V gene sequence: CDR1 SGDLS, CDR2 YYNGEE. V lost 7 bases to trimming and J lost 5 bases; unmatched junction nucleotides: 7. Here the CDR3 reads CASCRGTSGETQYF. CDR3 nucleotide sequence: TGTGCCAGCTGCCGGGGGACTAGCGGCGAGACCCAGTACTTC.

The chain links TRBV5-1 to TRBJ1-1, with D possibly matching TRBD1 (5 bases). CDR1 is SGHRS, CDR2 YFSETQ, per germline. The CDR3 loop spans 14 amino acids. V shed 1 base and J shed 2 bases, with 9 bases lying between them. CDR3 sequence: CASSLWDDNTEAFF. The CDR3 DNA reads TGCGCCAGCAGCTTGTGGGACGACAACACTGAAGCTTTCTTT.

The V and J genes are TRBV29-1 and TRBJ1-1, with 7 bases aligning to TRBD1. CDR3 size: 14 residues. Trimming cost V 6 bases and J 2 bases; bases outside gene matches: 9. Germline lookup yields CDR1 SQVTM and CDR2 ANQGSEA. The CDR3 region is CSVTGTDYNTEAFF. CDR3 DNA sequence: TGCAGCGTGACCGGGACAGATTACAACACTGAAGCTTTCTTT.

This clonotype has at least ten counts. This chain connects TRBV7-8 to TRBJ2-3; 11 positions match TRBD2. V dropped 1 base and J dropped 6; count of bases not matched to a gene: 9. The CDR3 runs 17 residues. From germline, CDR1 is SGHVS and CDR2 FQNEAQ. CDR3 residues: CASSLGTSGSSRDTQYF. Here the CDR3 DNA reads TGTGCCAGCAGCTTAGGGACTAGCGGGTCCTCCCGGGATACGCAGTATTTT.

The CDR3: CASSLLAGEHIQYF. For the CDR3, the DNA is TGTGCCAGCAGTTTATTAGCGGGAGAACACATTCAGTACTTC. The chain couples TRBV28 to TRBJ2-4; 9 positions agree with TRBD2. CDR1 MDHEN and CDR2 SYDVKM come from the germline V gene. This CDR3 spans 14 amino acids. The J segment lost 8 bases and the V segment lost 1 base, leaving 3 bases of the junction unmatched.

The sample holds many counts of this clonotype. V gene TRBV18 combines with J gene TRBJ2-3; D gene ambiguous. With 1 base removed from V and 3 bases from J, the gap between germline ends came to 5 bases. This CDR3 comprises 13 residues. The germline V gene has CDR1 KGHSH and CDR2 LQKENI. The CDR3 DNA reads as TGTGCCAGCTCACCACAGAAAACAGATACGCAGTATTTT. Translation gives CASSPQKTDTQYF.

This sequence joins TRBV5-1 and TRBJ2-1; 8 bases fit TRBD2. Looked up from germline, CDR1 is SGHRS and CDR2 is YFSETQ. The CDR3 is 15 residues long. Unmatched junction bases numbered 5, after V lost 2 bases and J lost 4 bases. CDR3 bases: TGCGCCAGCAGCTTAAATAGCGGGGCATACAATGAGCAGTTCTTC. It encodes CASSLNSGAYNEQFF.

J is TRBJ1-1 and V is TRBV5-4, with D unresolved. CDR3 size: 13 residues. Germline-derived CDR1 and CDR2 are SGHNT and YYREEE (reference sequence). Trimming shortened V by 4 bases and J by 5 bases, and 12 bases separated the two germline ends. CDR3 protein: CASSRFLGTEAFF. CDR3 in DNA: TGTGCCAGCAGCCGATTTCTAGGGACTGAAGCTTTCTTT.

This clonotype was detected ten times or more. V and J are TRBV7-3 and TRBJ2-7, with a possible D match to TRBD2 (5 bases). Trimming left V 3 bases short and J 3 bases short, with 15 bases between. The CDR3 runs 15 residues. The germline V gene has CDR1 SGHTA and CDR2 FQGTGA. CDR3 bases: TGTGCCAGCAGCTTGTGGGCTAGCCACGTCTACGAGCAGTACTTC. As protein: CASSLWASHVYEQYF.

This clonotype came up many times. The chain joins TRBV27 to TRBJ2-7, with D tentatively TRBD1 (6 bases). CDR1 and CDR2 (germline): MNHEY, SMNVEV (reference sequence). The CDR3 spans 19 residues. The V and J ends lost 7 bases and 0 bases respectively, with 28 bases between them. CDR3 residues: CASNFRFFSGTTSSYEQYF. The DNA for the CDR3 is TGTGCCAGCAATTTTCGTTTTTTCTCCGGGACAACGAGCTCCTACGAGCAGTACTTC.

The V gene is TRBV27, the J gene TRBJ1-1; 8 bases agree with TRBD1. The germline V gene encodes CDR1 MNHEY and CDR2 SMNVEV (reference sequence). V was clipped by 0 bases and J by 1 base; unmatched bases: 7. CDR3 length equals 17 residues. In nucleotides, the CDR3 is TGTGCCAGCAGTTTATCCCCAGCAGGGGGCAAGAACACTGAAGCTTTCTTT. Translating it yields CASSLSPAGGKNTEAFF.

The sample holds a few counts of this clonotype. The V call is TRBV2, the J call TRBJ2-2; possibly TRBD1 or TRBD2 for D (5 bases each). The germline gives CDR1 SNHLY, CDR2 FYNNEI. CDR3 size: 15 residues. Trimming took off 4 bases at V and 5 bases at J, with 14 bases between the two ends. In DNA form, the CDR3 reads TGTGCCAGCAGTGCAGACGGGGCGAGTACCGGGGAGCTGTTTTTT. Its translation is CASSADGASTGELFF.

This clonotype has a handful of counts. The V gene is TRBV7-6, the J gene TRBJ2-1, with TRBD2 matching over 8 bases. With V trimmed by 3 bases and J by 9 bases, 22 bases remained unmatched. The CDR3 is made up of 19 amino acids. Germline V gives CDR1 SGHVS, CDR2 FNYEAQ. For the CDR3, the DNA is TGTGCCAGCAGCTTTCCATGTATGGAGGGACTAGATTGCAACGGTGAGCAGTTCTTC. The encoded protein is CASSFPCMEGLDCNGEQFF.

J is TRBJ1-1 and V is TRBV12-3 or TRBV12-4; D gene ambiguous. The V end lost 4 bases, the J end lost 1 base, and 10 bases lay between the germline ends. The CDR3 spans 14 residues. DNA for the CDR3: TGTGCCAGCAGTTATGGCTTTAGGAACACTGAAGCTTTCTTT. Amino acids: CASSYGFRNTEAFF.

Only a few counts were recorded for this clonotype. The chain couples TRBV29-1 to TRBJ2-5; perhaps D is TRBD1 or TRBD2 (6 bases each). The V end was cut by 6 bases, the J end by 5 bases, with 10 bases between. CDR1 is SQVTM and CDR2 is ANQGSEA in the germline V gene. This CDR3 region has 11 residues. Here the CDR3 DNA reads TGCAGCGTAGGGGGGTTGGAGACCCAGTACTTC. It translates to CSVGGLETQYF. Based on the CDR3 plus reference TRBV29-1 and TRBJ2-5, the full variable domain is SAVISQKPSRDICQRGTSLTIQCQVDSQVTMMFWYRQQPGQSLTLIATANQGSEATYESGFVIDKFPISRPNLTFSTLTVSNMSPEDSSIYLCSVGGLETQYFGPGTRLLVL.

The chain joins TRBV9 to TRBJ2-3; TRBD1 matches at 8 bases. This CDR3 is 16 amino acids long. The V gene's germline CDR1 is SGDLS and CDR2 YYNGEE. V gave up 4 bases and J gave up 3 bases; unmatched junction bases: 10. The CDR3 sequence is CASSPDRAFWTDTQYF. For the CDR3, the DNA is TGTGCCAGCAGCCCGGACAGGGCGTTTTGGACAGATACGCAGTATTTT.

The rearrangement uses TRBV20-1 and TRBJ2-2; tentatively, D is TRBD1 (5 bases). V lost 3 bases to trimming and J lost 4 bases, with 12 bases between them. Germline V CDR1 and CDR2: DFQATT, SNEGSKA (reference sequence). The length of the CDR3 is 14 residues. CDR3 residues: CSASMGPFTGELFF. The CDR3 DNA sequence: TGCAGTGCTAGTATGGGGCCCTTCACCGGGGAGCTGTTTTTT.

The chain has TRBV24-1 and TRBJ1-5; no firm D call. In germline, CDR1 is KGHDR, CDR2 SFDVKD. Deletions cut 12 bases from V and 3 bases from J, with 5 bases between. This CDR3 has 10 amino acids. The DNA for the CDR3 is TGTGCCCCCAACAATCAGCCCCAGCATTTT. It codes for CAPNNQPQHF.

This rearrangement joins TRBV7-9 to TRBJ2-2, with D unresolved. V shed 5 bases and J shed 7 bases, with 11 bases lying between them. CDR3 length: 13 residues. Looked up from germline, CDR1 is SEHNR and CDR2 is FQNEAQ (reference sequence). DNA of the CDR3: TGTGCCAGCAGCCCAACGTTGGGCGGGGAGCTGTTTTTT. Amino acids: CASSPTLGGELFF.

This clonotype showed up just a few times. The chain has TRBV7-9 and TRBJ2-5; D is unresolved. Trimming left V 6 bases short and J 1 base short, with 12 bases between. This CDR3 spans 14 amino acids. Germline V gene sequence: CDR1 SEHNR, CDR2 FQNEAQ (reference sequence). The CDR3 loop is CASSRDGVQETQYF. CDR3 nucleotide sequence: TGTGCCAGCAGTAGAGACGGAGTCCAAGAGACCCAGTACTTC.

This clonotype was found a few times. This chain links TRBV14 with TRBJ2-5; D gene ambiguous. CDR1 is SGHDN, CDR2 FVKESK, per germline. The V gene lost 4 bases and the J gene lost 2 bases, with 5 bases spanning the gap. The CDR3 runs to 12 residues. This CDR3 reads CASSLYQETQYF. CDR3 nucleotide sequence: TGTGCCAGCAGCCTATATCAAGAGACCCAGTACTTC.

This clonotype was seen only a few times. The rearrangement links TRBV7-9 to TRBJ2-1; 9 bases align to TRBD2. Germline trimming cut 5 bases from V and 4 bases from J; bases unmatched to any gene: 9. Per the germline V gene, CDR1 is SEHNR and CDR2 is FQNEAQ (reference sequence). The CDR3 covers 16 residues. DNA of the CDR3: TGTGCCAGCAGCATCCATAGCGGGGGAACTTACAATGAGCAGTTCTTC. Residues: CASSIHSGGTYNEQFF.